This passage covers 20 T cell receptor beta chains from one sample sequenced in a study of regulatory and conventional T cells in RAG deficiency. The data were produced by immunoSEQ multiplex PCR, yet TCRdb's version contains in-frame clones alone and is incomplete. The sample records roughly 45,000 clones, 75% to 90% being singletons. Blood CD4+ CD25-low CD127-high conventional T cells supplied the genomic DNA template. The data were also submitted as part of a second study, on regulatory T cells. That study adds: The PCR used 52 TRBV and 13 TRBJ primers.

The sample was CD4+ effector T cells sorted from blood. The receptors derive from a human donor in good health.

The chain recombines TRBV27 with TRBJ1-2; perhaps TRBD1 as D (5 bases). CDR1 and CDR2 from the germline V gene are MNHEY and SMNVEV (reference sequence). There are 14 residues in the CDR3. V shed 0 bases and J shed 5 bases, with 10 bases lying between them. The CDR3 is CASSLSGTEYGYTF. In DNA form, the CDR3 reads TGTGCCAGCAGTTTATCCGGGACGGAATATGGCTACACCTTC.

The rearrangement uses TRBV6-5 and TRBJ1-5; TRBD2 matches at 8 bases. The J call may be mistaken, given a closer DNA end match to TRBJ2-3. Germline CDR1 is MNHEY and CDR2 is SVGAGI. The CDR3 totals 15 residues. The CDR3 sequence: CASKKSGGSNQPQYF. The DNA for the CDR3 is TGTGCCAGCAAAAAAAGCGGGGGTAGCAATCAGCCCCAGTATTTT.

This sequence joins TRBV19 and TRBJ1-6, with TRBD1 matching over 7 bases. J gave up 6 bases and V 7 bases, and 6 bases lay outside the gene matches. Germline V gives CDR1 LNHDA, CDR2 SQIVND (reference sequence). The CDR3 is 14 residues long. The CDR3 sequence: CASTTGTANSPLHF. The CDR3 DNA is TGTGCCAGTACTACCGGGACAGCTAATTCACCCCTCCACTTT.

The CDR3: CSVERRLTEAFF. The CDR3 nucleotides are TGCAGCGTTGAAAGGCGCCTCACTGAAGCTTTCTTT. V is TRBV29-1 and J is TRBJ1-1; D is undetermined. CDR1 and CDR2 from the germline V gene are SQVTM and ANQGSEA. The CDR3 runs 12 residues. V was cut by 2 bases and J by 4 bases, with 8 bases left in between.

This chain connects TRBV6-1 to TRBJ2-5, with D maybe TRBD2 (6 bases). Germline CDR1 is MNHNS and CDR2 is SASEGT. V was pared by 3 bases and J by 4 bases, with 15 bases between. CDR3 length: 15 residues. CDR3 DNA sequence: TGTGCCAGCAGTGACTACGGCGCGGGGCGAGAGACCCAGTACTTC. It encodes CASSDYGAGRETQYF.

The rearrangement joins TRBV11-3 to TRBJ1-2; D is unresolved. Per the germline V gene, CDR1 is SGHNT and CDR2 is YENEEA. V gave up 5 bases and J gave up 5 bases, with 15 bases separating them. The CDR3 spans 14 residues. The CDR3 spells CASSGTTAGYGYTF. Here the CDR3 DNA reads TGTGCCAGCAGCGGTACTACAGCCGGATATGGCTACACCTTC.

The V gene is TRBV18, the J gene TRBJ1-4, with 7 bases lining up with TRBD1. V was clipped by 6 bases and J by 5 bases; unmatched bases: 12. CDR1 is KGHSH, CDR2 LQKENI, per germline. The CDR3 is 16 residues long. The CDR3, as DNA: TGTGCCAGCTCTACTAATCCGGGACAGAGAAATGAAAAACTGTTTTTT. This encodes CASSTNPGQRNEKLFF. Filled out from reference TRBV18 and TRBJ1-4, the complete variable domain reads NAGVMQNPRHLVRRRGQEARLRCSPMKGHSHVYWYRQLPEEGLKFMVYLQKENIIDESGMPKERFSAEFPKEGPSILRIQQVVRGDSAAYFCASSTNPGQRNEKLFFGSGTQLSVL.

The V gene is TRBV6-5, the J gene TRBJ1-1; D is possibly TRBD1 (5 bases). Germline V CDR1 and CDR2: MNHEY, SVGAGI. Trimming pared 2 bases from V and 7 bases from J, leaving 11 bases between. CDR3 size: 13 residues. CDR3 DNA: TGTGCCAGCAGTTACAAGGGGAAGGGTGAAGCTTTCTTT. Translated, it gives CASSYKGKGEAFF.

This clone has only one observation. The chain couples TRBV5-1 to TRBJ2-1; 8 bases align to TRBD2. Unmatched junction bases numbered 9, after V lost 2 bases and J lost 8 bases. The CDR3 is 15 amino acids. Germline V gene lookup returns CDR1 SGHRS and CDR2 YFSETQ. The CDR3 protein is CASSLGTSRADEQFF. DNA of the CDR3: TGCGCCAGCAGCTTAGGGACTAGTAGGGCTGATGAGCAGTTCTTC. Full variable domain (outside the CDR3, taken from reference TRBV5-1 and TRBJ2-1): KAGVTQTPRYLIKTRGQQVTLSCSPISGHRSVSWYQQTPGQGLQFLFEYFSETQRNKGNFPGRFSGRQFSNSRSEMNVSTLELGDSALYLCASSLGTSRADEQFFGPGTRLTVL.

This CDR3 is CASSLVLETQYF. The CDR3 nucleotides are TGTGCCAGCAGCTTAGTTCTGGAGACCCAGTACTTC. V gene TRBV7-9 combines with J gene TRBJ2-5; no definite D call. Between the trimmed V and J ends, which lost 1 base and 5 bases, there was a span of 5 bases. This CDR3 has 12 residues. Germline-derived CDR1 and CDR2 are SEHNR and FQNEAQ (reference sequence).

The CDR3 nucleotides are TGTGCCAGCAGTGAAGCGGGTCAGCCCCAGCATTTT. The encoded protein is CASSEAGQPQHF. The rearrangement uses TRBV2 and TRBJ1-5, with no clear D. The CDR3 sequence is 12 residues long. Germline assignment: CDR1 SNHLY and CDR2 FYNNEI. Trimming took off 0 bases at V and 6 bases at J, with 3 bases between the two ends.

This clone was detected only once. The CDR3 spells CASSPTRAKGNEQFF. Here the CDR3 DNA reads TGTGCCAGCTCACCCACCAGGGCAAAGGGCAATGAGCAGTTCTTC. The chain has TRBV18 and TRBJ2-1; the D gene is possibly TRBD1 (5 bases). V dropped 3 bases and J dropped 6 bases, with 15 bases sitting between them. Looked up from germline, CDR1 is KGHSH and CDR2 is LQKENI. This CDR3 comprises 15 residues.

The gene calls are TRBV4-1 and TRBJ1-2; TRBD1 might be the D (6 bases). The CDR3 spans 14 residues. Trimming cost V 4 bases and J 7 bases, with 16 bases left between them. Germline CDR1 is MGHRA and CDR2 is YSYEKL. CDR3 sequence: CASSLEGGKGGYTF. CDR3 DNA sequence: TGCGCCAGCAGCCTCGAAGGGGGGAAGGGTGGCTACACCTTC.

J is TRBJ1-1 and V is TRBV19; 10 nucleotides agree with TRBD1. The CDR3 length is 17 residues. The J segment lost 5 bases and the V segment lost 6 bases, leaving 15 bases of the junction unmatched. Per germline, CDR1 LNHDA and CDR2 SQIVND (reference sequence). The CDR3 coding sequence is TGTGCCAGTAGGGGCTACAGGGGACAGGGGTCGCCAACTGAAGCTTTCTTT. It translates to CASRGYRGQGSPTEAFF.

The rearrangement joins TRBV2 to TRBJ1-5; 9 bases map to TRBD1. CDR3 length: 15 amino acids. Looked up from germline, CDR1 is SNHLY and CDR2 is FYNNEI. With V trimmed by 6 bases and J by 2 bases, 5 bases remained unmatched. CDR3 bases: TGTGCCAGCAGAGCGGACAGGGGTGGCAATCAGCCCCAGCATTTT. This sequence encodes CASRADRGGNQPQHF.

The chain is built from TRBV5-6 and TRBJ1-5; a weak D match, TRBD1 (5 bases). The CDR3 is 13 residues long. The V end lost 6 bases, the J end lost 5 bases, and 12 bases lay between the germline ends. Germline CDR1 and CDR2: SGHDT and YYEEEE. The CDR3 nucleotides read TGTGCCAGCACCCGGGGAGGGGATCAGCCCCAGCATTTT. Translating it yields CASTRGGDQPQHF.

The chain has TRBV19 and TRBJ1-1; TRBD1 aligns across 7 bases. Losses at the gene ends were 5 bases for V and 11 bases for J; bases not matched to a gene: 14. This CDR3 spans 14 amino acids. The germline V gene has CDR1 LNHDA and CDR2 SQIVND (reference sequence). DNA of the CDR3: TGTGCCAGTAGTTACAAACAGGGGTCTGAGTACGCTTTCTTT. Encoded protein: CASSYKQGSEYAFF.

The chain carries TRBV5-1 and TRBJ1-1, with 11 bases that match TRBD1. Germline V gene lookup returns CDR1 SGHRS and CDR2 YFSETQ. With 4 bases clipped from V and 5 bases from J, the junction kept 4 bases outside the gene matches. The CDR3 has 14 amino acids. The chain's CDR3 is CASSGGQGGTEAFF. The CDR3 DNA sequence: TGCGCCAGCAGCGGGGGACAGGGGGGTACTGAAGCTTTCTTT.

The chain recombines TRBV18 with TRBJ1-2, with unresolved D. The CDR3 covers 13 residues. Trimming left V 3 bases short and J 6 bases short, with 11 bases between. Per the germline V gene, CDR1 is KGHSH and CDR2 is LQKENI. CDR3 in amino acids: CASSPGGSHGYTF. The CDR3 region has the DNA TGTGCCAGCTCACCGGGTGGTTCCCATGGCTACACCTTC.

The chain employs TRBV28 and TRBJ2-3; D possibly corresponds to TRBD2 (5 bases). Trimming left V 1 base short and J 3 bases short, with 5 bases between. Germline values: CDR1 MDHEN, CDR2 SYDVKM. The CDR3 is 13 residues long. CDR3 DNA sequence: TGTGCCAGCAGTTTATCGGGGACAGATACGCAGTATTTT. Translating it yields CASSLSGTDTQYF. Full variable domain (outside the CDR3, taken from reference TRBV28 and TRBJ2-3): DVKVTQSSRYLVKRTGEKVFLECVQDMDHENMFWYRQDPGLGLRLIYFSYDVKMKEKGDIPEGYSVSREKKERFSLILESASTNQTSMYLCASSLSGTDTQYFGPGTRLTVL.